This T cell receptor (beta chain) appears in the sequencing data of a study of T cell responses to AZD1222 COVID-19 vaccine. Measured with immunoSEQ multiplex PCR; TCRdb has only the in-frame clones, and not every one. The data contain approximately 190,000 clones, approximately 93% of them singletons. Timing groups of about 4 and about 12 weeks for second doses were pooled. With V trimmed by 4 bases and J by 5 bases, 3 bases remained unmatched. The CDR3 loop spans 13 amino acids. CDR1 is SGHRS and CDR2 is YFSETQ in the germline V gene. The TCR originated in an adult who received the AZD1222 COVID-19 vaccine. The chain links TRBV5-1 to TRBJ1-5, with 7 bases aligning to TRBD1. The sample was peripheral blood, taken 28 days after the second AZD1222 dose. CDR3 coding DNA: TGCGCCAGCAGCGCAACAGGGGATCAGCCCCAGCATTTT. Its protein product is CASSATGDQPQHF.